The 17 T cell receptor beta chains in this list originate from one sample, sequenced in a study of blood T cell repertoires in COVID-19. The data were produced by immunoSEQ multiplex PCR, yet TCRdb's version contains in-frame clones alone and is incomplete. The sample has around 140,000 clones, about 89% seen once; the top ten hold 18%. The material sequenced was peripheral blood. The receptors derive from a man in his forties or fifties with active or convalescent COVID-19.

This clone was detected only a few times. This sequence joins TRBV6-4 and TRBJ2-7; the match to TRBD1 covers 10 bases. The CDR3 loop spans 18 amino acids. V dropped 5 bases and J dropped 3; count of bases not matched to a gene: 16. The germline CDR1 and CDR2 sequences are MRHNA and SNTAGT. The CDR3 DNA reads TGTGCCAGCAGTATAATCCCGGGGTGGGGACAGGGGAGCTACGAGCAGTACTTC. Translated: CASSIIPGWGQGSYEQYF.

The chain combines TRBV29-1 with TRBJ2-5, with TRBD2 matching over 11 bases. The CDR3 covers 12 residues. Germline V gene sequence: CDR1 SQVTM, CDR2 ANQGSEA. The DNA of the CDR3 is TGCACCGTGACTAGCGGGACTGAGACCCAGTACTTC. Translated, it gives CTVTSGTETQYF.

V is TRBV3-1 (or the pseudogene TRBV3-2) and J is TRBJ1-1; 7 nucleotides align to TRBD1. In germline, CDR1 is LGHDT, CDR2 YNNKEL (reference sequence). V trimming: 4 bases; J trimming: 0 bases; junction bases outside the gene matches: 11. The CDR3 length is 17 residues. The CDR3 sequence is CASSPMMGQRMNTEAFF. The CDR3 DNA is TGTGCCAGCAGCCCCATGATGGGACAGCGGATGAACACTGAAGCTTTCTTT.

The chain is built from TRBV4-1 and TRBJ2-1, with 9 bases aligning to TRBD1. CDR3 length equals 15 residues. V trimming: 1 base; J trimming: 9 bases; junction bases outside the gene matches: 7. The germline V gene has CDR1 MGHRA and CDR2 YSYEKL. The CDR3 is CASSQAGTGKVEQFF. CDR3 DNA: TGCGCCAGCAGCCAAGCCGGGACAGGGAAGGTTGAGCAGTTCTTC.

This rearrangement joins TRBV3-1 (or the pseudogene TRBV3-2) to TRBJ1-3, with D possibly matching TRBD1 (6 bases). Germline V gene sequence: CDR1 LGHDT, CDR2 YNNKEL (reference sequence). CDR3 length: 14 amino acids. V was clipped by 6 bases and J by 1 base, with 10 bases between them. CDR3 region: CASRTTGSGNTIYF. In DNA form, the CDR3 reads TGTGCCAGCAGGACGACAGGATCTGGAAACACCATATATTTT.

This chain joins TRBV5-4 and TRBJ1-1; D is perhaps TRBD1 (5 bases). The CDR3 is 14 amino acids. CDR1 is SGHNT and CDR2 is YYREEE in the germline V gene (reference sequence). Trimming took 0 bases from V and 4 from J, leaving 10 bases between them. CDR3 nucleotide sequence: TGTGCCAGCAGCTTGGATCAGGGTGGCACTGAAGCTTTCTTT. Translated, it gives CASSLDQGGTEAFF.

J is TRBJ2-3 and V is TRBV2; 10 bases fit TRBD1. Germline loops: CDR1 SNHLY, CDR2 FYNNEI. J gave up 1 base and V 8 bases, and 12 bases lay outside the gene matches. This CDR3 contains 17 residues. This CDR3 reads CASGGDRGLRGTDTQYF. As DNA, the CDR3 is TGTGCCAGCGGGGGGGACAGGGGTTTGAGGGGCACAGATACGCAGTATTTT. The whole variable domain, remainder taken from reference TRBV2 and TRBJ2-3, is EPEVTQTPSHQVTQMGQEVILRCVPISNHLYFYWYRQILGQKVEFLVSFYNNEISEKSEIFDDQFSVERPDGSNFTLKIRSTKLEDSAMYFCASGGDRGLRGTDTQYFGPGTRLTVL.

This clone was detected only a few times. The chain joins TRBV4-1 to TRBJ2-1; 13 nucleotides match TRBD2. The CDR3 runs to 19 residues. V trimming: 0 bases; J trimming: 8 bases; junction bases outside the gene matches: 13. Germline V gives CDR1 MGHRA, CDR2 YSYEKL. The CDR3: CASSQDPPRTSGRQHEQFF. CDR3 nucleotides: TGCGCCAGCAGCCAAGATCCCCCTAGGACTAGCGGGAGACAACATGAGCAGTTCTTC.

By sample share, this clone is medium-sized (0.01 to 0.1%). The CDR3 nucleotides read TGTGCCAGCAGTCTCGTAGCGGGAGCCCCCAATGAGCAGTTCTTC. It encodes CASSLVAGAPNEQFF. The J gene is TRBJ2-1, the V gene TRBV27, with 9 bases lining up with TRBD2. The CDR3 has 15 amino acids. The V and J ends lost 5 bases and 6 bases, in that order; junction bases with no gene match: 8. Germline CDR1 MNHEY, CDR2 SMNVEV (reference sequence).

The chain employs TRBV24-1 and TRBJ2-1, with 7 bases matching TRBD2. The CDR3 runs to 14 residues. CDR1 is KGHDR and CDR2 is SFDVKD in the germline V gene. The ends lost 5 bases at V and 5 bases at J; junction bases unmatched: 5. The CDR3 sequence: CATSVASGNNEQFF. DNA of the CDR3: TGTGCCACCAGTGTGGCTAGCGGAAACAATGAGCAGTTCTTC.

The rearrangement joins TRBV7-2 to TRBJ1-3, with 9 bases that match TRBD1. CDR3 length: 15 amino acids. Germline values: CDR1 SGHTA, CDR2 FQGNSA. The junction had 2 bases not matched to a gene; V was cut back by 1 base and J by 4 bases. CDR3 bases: TGTGCCAGCAGCTTAGAAGGGACAGGGGGAAACACCATATATTTT. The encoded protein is CASSLEGTGGNTIYF.

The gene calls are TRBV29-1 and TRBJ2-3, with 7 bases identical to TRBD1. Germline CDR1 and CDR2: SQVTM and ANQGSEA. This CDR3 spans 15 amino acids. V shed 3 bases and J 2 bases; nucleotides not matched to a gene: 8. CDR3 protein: CSVEKTGADTDTQYF. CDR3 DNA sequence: TGCAGCGTTGAGAAAACAGGGGCTGACACAGATACGCAGTATTTT.

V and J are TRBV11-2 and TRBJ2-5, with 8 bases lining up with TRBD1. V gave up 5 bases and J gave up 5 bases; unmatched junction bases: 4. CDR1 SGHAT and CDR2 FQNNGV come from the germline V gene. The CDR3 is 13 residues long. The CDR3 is CASSRTGYETQYF. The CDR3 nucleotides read TGTGCCAGCAGCAGGACAGGGTATGAGACCCAGTACTTC.

The CDR3 is CAISGGDGFNYGYTF. In DNA, the CDR3 is TGTGCCATCAGCGGAGGGGACGGATTTAACTATGGCTACACCTTC. The chain couples TRBV10-3 to TRBJ1-2; the D gene is possibly TRBD1 (5 bases). Deletions cut 6 bases from V and 1 base from J, with 15 bases between. Germline V lookup: CDR1 ENHRY, CDR2 SYGVKD. The CDR3 covers 15 residues.

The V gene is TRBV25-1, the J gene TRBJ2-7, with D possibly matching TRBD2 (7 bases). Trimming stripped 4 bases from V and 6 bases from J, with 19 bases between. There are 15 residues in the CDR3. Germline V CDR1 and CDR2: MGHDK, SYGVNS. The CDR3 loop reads CASSGGGGRLGEQYF. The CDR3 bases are TGTGCCAGCAGTGGAGGGGGGGGAAGATTGGGCGAGCAGTACTTC.

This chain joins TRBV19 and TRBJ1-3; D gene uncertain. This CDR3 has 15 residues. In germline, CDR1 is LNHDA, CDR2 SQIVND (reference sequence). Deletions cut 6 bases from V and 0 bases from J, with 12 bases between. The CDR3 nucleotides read TGTGCCAGTAGCCTGAGACACGACTCTGGAAACACCATATATTTT. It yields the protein CASSLRHDSGNTIYF.

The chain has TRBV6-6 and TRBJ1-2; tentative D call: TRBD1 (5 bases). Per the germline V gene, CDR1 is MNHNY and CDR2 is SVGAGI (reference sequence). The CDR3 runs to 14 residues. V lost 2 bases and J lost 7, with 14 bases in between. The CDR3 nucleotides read TGTGCCAGCAGTTACCCACAGGTCTACGGTGGCTACACCTTC. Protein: CASSYPQVYGGYTF.